Below, one T cell receptor beta chain is given with its context. Its antigen is still unknown. With 60 Vbeta and 13 Jbeta primers, the PCR was carried out. Clones were sequenced by immunoSEQ multiplex PCR, and TCRdb holds only the in-frame ones, with some missing. Of about 150,000 clones listed, 82% are singletons. The entry originates in a study of cytomegalovirus exposure and HLA in healthy donors. General study findings and limits: Highly shared variants forming one cluster were likely a sequencing artifact. Analysis was carried out at a later point, and it linked a missense DCLRE1C variant to TCR beta V- and J-gene trimming.

The CDR3 length is 15 residues. Germline-derived CDR1 and CDR2 are SGHRS and YFSETQ. Trimming took off 0 bases at V and 5 bases at J, with 12 bases between the two ends. The source material was PBMCs. This receptor was taken from a woman aged 45 to 65 in good health and CMV-seropositive. This chain links TRBV5-1 with TRBJ1-5; TRBD1 is a possible D gene (6 bases). CDR3 nucleotides: TGCGCCAGCAGCTTGGAAGGACAGTTTTATCAGCCCCAGCATTTT. This sequence encodes CASSLEGQFYQPQHF.